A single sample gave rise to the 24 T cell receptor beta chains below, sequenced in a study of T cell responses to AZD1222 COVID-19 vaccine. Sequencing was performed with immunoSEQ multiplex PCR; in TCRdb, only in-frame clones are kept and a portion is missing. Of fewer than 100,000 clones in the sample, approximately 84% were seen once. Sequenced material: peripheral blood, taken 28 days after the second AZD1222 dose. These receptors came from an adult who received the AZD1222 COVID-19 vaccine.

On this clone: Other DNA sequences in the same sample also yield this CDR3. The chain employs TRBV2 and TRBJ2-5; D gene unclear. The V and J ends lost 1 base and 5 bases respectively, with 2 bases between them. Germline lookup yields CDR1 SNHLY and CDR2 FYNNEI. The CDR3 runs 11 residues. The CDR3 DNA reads TGTGCCAGCAGTGAAGGGGAGACCCAGTACTTC. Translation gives CASSEGETQYF. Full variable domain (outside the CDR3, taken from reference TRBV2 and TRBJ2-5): EPEVTQTPSHQVTQMGQEVILRCVPISNHLYFYWYRQILGQKVEFLVSFYNNEISEKSEIFDDQFSVERPDGSNFTLKIRSTKLEDSAMYFCASSEGETQYFGPGTRLLVL.

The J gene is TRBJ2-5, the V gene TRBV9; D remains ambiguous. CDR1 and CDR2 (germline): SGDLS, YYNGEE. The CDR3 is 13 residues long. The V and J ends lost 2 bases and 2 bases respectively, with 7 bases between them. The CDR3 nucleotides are TGTGCCAGCAGCGTGTGGGGTCAAGAGACCCAGTACTTC. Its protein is CASSVWGQETQYF.

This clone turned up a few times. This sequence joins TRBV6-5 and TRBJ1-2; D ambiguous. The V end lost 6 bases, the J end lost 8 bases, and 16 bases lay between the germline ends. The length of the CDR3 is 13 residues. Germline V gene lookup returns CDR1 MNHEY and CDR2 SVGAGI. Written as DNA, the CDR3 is TGTGCCAGCAGAGCCGACGGAACCTCGGGCTACACCTTC. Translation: CASRADGTSGYTF.

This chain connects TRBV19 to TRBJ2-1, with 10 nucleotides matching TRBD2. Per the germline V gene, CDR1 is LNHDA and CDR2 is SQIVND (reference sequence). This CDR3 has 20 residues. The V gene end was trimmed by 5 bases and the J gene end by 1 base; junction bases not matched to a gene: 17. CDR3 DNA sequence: TGTGCCAGTAGTCCCACTGGGAGAGCGGGAGGGCCTGGATCCTACAATGAGCAGTTCTTC. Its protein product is CASSPTGRAGGPGSYNEQFF.

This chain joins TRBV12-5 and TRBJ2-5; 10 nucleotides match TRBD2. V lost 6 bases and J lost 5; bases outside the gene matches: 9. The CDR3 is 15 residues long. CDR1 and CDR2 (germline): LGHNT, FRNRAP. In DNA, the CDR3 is TGTGCTAGTGGCCGTAGCGGGGGGTCCGTTGAGACCCAGTACTTC. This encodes CASGRSGGSVETQYF.

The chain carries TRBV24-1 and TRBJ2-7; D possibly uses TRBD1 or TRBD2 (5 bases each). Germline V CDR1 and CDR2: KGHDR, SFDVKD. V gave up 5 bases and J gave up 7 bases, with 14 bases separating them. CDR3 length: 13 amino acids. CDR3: CATSVRVWGEQYF. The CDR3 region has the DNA TGTGCCACCAGTGTAAGGGTCTGGGGGGAGCAGTACTTC.

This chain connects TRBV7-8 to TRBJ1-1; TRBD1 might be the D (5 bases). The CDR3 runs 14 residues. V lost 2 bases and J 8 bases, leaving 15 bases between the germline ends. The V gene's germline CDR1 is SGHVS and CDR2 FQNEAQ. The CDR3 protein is CASSLLPRAPEAFF. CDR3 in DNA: TGTGCCAGCAGCTTATTACCCAGGGCTCCAGAAGCTTTCTTT.

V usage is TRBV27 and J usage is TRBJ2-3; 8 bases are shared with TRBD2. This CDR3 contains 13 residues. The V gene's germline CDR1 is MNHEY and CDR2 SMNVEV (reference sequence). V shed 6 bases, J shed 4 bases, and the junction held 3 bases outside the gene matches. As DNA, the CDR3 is TGTGCCAGCAGCGGGGGGGCGGCAGATACGCAGTATTTT. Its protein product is CASSGGAADTQYF.

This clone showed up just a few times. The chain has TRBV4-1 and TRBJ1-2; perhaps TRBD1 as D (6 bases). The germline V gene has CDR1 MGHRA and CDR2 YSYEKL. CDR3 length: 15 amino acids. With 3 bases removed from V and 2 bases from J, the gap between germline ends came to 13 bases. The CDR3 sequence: CASSQPEQGNYGYTF. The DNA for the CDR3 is TGCGCCAGCAGCCAGCCTGAACAGGGAAACTATGGCTACACCTTC.

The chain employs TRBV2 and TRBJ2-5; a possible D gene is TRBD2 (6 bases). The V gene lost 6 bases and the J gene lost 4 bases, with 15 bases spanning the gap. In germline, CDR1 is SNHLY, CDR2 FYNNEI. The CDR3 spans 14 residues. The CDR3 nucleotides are TGTGCCAGCAGCCCCGGGGGTAGTCTAGAGACCCAGTACTTC. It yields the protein CASSPGGSLETQYF.

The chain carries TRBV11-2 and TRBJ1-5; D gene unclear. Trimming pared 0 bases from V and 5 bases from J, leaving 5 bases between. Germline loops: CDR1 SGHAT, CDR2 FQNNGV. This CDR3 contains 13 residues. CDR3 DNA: TGTGCCAGCAGCTTAGATCGATATCAGCCCCAGCATTTT. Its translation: CASSLDRYQPQHF.

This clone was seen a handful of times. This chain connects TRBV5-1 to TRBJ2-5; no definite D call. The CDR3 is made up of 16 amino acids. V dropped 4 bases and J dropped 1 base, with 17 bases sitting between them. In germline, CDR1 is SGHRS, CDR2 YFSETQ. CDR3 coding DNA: TGCGCCAGCAGCCTGCAAGGTGGGGAACTCCAAGAGACCCAGTACTTC. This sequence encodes CASSLQGGELQETQYF. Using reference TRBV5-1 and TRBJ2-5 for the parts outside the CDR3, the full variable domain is KAGVTQTPRYLIKTRGQQVTLSCSPISGHRSVSWYQQTPGQGLQFLFEYFSETQRNKGNFPGRFSGRQFSNSRSEMNVSTLELGDSALYLCASSLQGGELQETQYFGPGTRLLVL.

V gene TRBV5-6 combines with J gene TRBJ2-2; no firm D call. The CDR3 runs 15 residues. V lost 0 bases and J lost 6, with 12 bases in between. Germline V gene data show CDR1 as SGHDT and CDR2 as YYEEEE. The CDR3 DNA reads TGTGCCAGCAGCTTGGTAACGGTGTACGCCGGGGAGCTGTTTTTT. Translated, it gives CASSLVTVYAGELFF.

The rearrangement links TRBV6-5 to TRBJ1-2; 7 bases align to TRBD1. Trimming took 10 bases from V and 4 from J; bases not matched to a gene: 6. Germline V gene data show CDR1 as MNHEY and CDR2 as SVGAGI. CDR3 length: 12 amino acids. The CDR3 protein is CATQGKLYGYTF. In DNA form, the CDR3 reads TGTGCCACACAGGGGAAGCTCTATGGCTACACCTTC.

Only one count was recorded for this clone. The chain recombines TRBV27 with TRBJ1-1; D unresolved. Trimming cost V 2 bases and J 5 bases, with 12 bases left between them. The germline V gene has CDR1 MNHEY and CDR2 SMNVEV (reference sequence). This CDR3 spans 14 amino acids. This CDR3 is CASSLMRVGTEAFF. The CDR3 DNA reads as TGTGCCAGCAGTTTAATGAGGGTTGGAACTGAAGCTTTCTTT.

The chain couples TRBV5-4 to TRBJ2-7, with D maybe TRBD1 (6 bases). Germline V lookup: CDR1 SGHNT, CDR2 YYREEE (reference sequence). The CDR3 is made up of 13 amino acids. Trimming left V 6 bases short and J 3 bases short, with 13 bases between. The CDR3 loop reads CASTPAGVYEQYF. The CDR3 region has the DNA TGTGCCAGCACCCCCGCAGGGGTCTACGAGCAGTACTTC.

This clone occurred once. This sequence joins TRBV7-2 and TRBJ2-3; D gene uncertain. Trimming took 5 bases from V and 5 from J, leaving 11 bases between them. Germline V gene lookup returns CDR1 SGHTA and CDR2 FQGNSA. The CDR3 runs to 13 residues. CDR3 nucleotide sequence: TGTGCCAGCAGCGAAGGTTTCGGAGATACGCAGTATTTT. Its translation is CASSEGFGDTQYF.

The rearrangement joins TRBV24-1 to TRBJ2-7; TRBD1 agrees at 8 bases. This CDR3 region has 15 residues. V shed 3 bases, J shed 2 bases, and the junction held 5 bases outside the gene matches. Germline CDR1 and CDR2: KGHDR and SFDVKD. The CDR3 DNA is TGTGCCACCAGTGATCCCGGACAGGGCACCTACGAGCAGTACTTC. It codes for CATSDPGQGTYEQYF.

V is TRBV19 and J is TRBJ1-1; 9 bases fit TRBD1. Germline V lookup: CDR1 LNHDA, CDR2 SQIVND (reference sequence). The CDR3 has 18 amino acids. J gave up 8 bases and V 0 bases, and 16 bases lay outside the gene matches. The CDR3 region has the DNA TGTGCCAGTAGTATAGATCTCTCCCCTAAAACCGGGACAGGGGAAGCTTTCTTT. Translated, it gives CASSIDLSPKTGTGEAFF.

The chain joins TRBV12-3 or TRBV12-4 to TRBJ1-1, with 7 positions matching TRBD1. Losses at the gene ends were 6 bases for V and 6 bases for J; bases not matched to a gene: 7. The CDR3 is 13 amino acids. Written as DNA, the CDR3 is TGTGCCAGCAGCTGGGGGACAGCCTCTGAAGCTTTCTTT. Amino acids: CASSWGTASEAFF.

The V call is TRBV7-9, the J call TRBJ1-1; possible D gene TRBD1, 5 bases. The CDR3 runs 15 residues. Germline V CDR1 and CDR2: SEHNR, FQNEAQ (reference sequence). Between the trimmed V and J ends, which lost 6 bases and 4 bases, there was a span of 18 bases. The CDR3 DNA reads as TGTGCCAGCAGTCTAGCGGGGGACCCCCGCACTGAAGCTTTCTTT. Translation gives CASSLAGDPRTEAFF.

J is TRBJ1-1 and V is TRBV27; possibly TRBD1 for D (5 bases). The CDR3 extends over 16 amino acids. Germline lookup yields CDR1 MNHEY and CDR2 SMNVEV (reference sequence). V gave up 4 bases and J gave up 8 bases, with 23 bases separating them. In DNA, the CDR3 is TGTGCCAGCAGTTCTACCTACGGAGGGAATTCAGGGGAAGCTTTCTTT. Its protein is CASSSTYGGNSGEAFF.

The CDR3 coding sequence is TGTGCCAGCAGCTCCCCGGGGGGAAACACCATATATTTT. Translating it yields CASSSPGGNTIYF. The rearrangement uses TRBV5-4 and TRBJ1-3; D is ambiguous. CDR1 is SGHNT, CDR2 YYREEE, per germline (reference sequence). This CDR3 comprises 13 residues. Trimming took 3 bases from V and 4 from J, leaving 8 bases between them.

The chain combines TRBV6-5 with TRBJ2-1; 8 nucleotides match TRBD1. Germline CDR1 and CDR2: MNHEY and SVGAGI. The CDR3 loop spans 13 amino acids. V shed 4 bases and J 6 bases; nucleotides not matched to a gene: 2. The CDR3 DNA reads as TGTGCCAGCAGTTCGGGACAGGCCAATGAGCAGTTCTTC. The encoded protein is CASSSGQANEQFF.